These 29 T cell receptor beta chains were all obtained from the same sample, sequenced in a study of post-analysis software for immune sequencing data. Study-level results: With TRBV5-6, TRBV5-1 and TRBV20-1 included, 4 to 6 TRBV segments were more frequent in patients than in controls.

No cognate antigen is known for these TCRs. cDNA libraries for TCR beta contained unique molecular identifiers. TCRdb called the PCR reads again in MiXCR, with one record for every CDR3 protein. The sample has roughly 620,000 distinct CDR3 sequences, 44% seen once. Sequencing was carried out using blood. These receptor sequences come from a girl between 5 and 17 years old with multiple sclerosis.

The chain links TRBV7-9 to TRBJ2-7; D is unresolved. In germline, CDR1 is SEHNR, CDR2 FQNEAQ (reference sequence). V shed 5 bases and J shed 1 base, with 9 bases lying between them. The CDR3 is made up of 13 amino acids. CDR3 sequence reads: CASSPPVSYEQYF. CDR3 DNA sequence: TGTGCCAGCAGCCCCCCGGTTTCCTACGAGCAGTACTTC.

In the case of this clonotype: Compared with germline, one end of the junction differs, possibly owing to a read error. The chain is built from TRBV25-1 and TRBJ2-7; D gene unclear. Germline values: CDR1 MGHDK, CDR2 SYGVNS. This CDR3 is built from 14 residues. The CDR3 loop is CVSSEGYSYNEQYF. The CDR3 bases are TGTGTCAGCAGTGAAGGTTACTCCTACAATGAGCAGTACTTC.

CDR3 amino acids: CASSQGTTAPYEQYF. The CDR3 coding sequence is TGTGCCAGCAGTCAAGGGACTACCGCACCCTACGAGCAGTACTTC. J is TRBJ2-7 and V is TRBV12-3 or TRBV12-4; TRBD2 aligns across 7 bases. The V segment lost 5 bases and the J segment 2 bases; nucleotides outside the gene matches: 9. CDR3 length equals 15 residues.

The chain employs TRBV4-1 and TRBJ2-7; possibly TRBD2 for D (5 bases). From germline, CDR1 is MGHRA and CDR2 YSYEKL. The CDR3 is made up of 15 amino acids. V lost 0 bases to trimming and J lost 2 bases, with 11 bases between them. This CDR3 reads CASSQDRGSTYEQYF. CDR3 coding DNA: TGCGCCAGCAGCCAAGATCGGGGTTCGACCTACGAGCAGTACTTC.

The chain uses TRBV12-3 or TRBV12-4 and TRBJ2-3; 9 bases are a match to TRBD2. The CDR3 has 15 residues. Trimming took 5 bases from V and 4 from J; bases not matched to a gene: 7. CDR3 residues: CASSPTSGKADTQYF. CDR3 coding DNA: TGTGCCAGCAGTCCGACTAGCGGTAAGGCAGATACGCAGTATTTT.

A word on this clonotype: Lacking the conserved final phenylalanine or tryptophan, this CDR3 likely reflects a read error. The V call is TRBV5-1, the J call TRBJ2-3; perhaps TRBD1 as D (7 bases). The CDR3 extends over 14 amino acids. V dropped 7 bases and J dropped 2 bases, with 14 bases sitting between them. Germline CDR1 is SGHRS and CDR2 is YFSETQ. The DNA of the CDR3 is TGCGCCAGCTGGAGGGGACAGATCACAGATACGCAGTATTCT. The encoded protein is CASWRGQITDTQYS.

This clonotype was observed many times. CDR3 DNA sequence: TGCGCCAGCAGCCCGGACAGTACTAACTATGGCTACACCTTC. Translating gives CASSPDSTNYGYTF. The chain carries TRBV5-1 and TRBJ1-2; D may be TRBD1 (6 bases). The CDR3 loop spans 14 amino acids. The V gene's germline CDR1 is SGHRS and CDR2 YFSETQ. Deletions cut 4 bases from V and 0 bases from J, with 10 bases between.

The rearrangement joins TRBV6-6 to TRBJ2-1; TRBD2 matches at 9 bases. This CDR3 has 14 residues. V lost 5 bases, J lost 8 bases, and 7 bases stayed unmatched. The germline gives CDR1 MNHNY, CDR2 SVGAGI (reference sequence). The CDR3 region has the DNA TGTGCCAGCAGTAATAGCGGGAGTCGGGATGAGCAGTTCTTC. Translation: CASSNSGSRDEQFF.

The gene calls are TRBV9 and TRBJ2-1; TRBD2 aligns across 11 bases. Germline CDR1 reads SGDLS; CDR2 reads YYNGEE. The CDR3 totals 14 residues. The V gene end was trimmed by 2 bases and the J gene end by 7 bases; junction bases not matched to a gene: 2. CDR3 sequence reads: CASSVASGGNEQFF. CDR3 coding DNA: TGTGCCAGCAGCGTGGCTAGCGGGGGGAATGAGCAGTTCTTC.

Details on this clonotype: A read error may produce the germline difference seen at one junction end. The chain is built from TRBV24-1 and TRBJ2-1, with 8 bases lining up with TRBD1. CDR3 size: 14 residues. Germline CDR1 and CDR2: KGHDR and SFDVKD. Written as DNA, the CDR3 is TGCGCCACCAGTGGAGTACAGGGGGACAATGAGCAGTTCTTC. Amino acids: CATSGVQGDNEQFF.

CDR3 region: CASSMGLAPNEQFF. In DNA, the CDR3 is TGTGCCAGCAGCATGGGACTAGCCCCCAATGAGCAGTTCTTC. The chain recombines TRBV13 with TRBJ2-1, with TRBD2 matching over 9 bases. V lost 5 bases, J lost 6 bases, and 5 bases stayed unmatched. This CDR3 is 14 amino acids long. Germline V gene sequence: CDR1 PRHDT, CDR2 FYEKMQ (reference sequence).

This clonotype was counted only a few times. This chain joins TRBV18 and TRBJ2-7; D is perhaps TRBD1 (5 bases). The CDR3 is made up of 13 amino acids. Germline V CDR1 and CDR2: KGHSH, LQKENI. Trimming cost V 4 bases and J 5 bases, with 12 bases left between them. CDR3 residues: CASSLRVRDEQYF. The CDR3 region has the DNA TGTGCCAGCTCACTCAGGGTCCGGGACGAGCAGTACTTC.

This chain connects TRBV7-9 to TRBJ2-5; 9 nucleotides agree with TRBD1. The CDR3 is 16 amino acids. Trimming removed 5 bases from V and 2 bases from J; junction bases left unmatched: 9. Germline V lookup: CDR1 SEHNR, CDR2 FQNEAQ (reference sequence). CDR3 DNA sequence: TGTGCCAGCAGCCTACACAGGGGGCGCTTACAAGAGACCCAGTACTTC. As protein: CASSLHRGRLQETQYF. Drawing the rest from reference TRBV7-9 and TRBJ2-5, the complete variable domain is DTGVSQNPRHKITKRGQNVTFRCDPISEHNRLYWYRQTLGQGPEFLTYFQNEAQLEKSRLLSDRFSAERPKGSFSTLEIQRTEQGDSAMYLCASSLHRGRLQETQYFGPGTRLLVL.

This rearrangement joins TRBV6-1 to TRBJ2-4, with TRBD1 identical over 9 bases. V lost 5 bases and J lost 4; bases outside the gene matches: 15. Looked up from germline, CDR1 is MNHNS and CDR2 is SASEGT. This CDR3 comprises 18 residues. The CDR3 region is CASSPRDGQGMSKNIQYF. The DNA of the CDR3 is TGTGCCAGCAGTCCCCGTGATGGACAGGGGATGAGTAAAAACATTCAGTACTTC.

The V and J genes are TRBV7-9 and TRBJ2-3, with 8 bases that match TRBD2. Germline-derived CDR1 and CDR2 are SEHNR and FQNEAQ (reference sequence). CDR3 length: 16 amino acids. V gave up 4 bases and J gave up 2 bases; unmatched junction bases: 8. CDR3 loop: CASSSSRGGFTDTQYF. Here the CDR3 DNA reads TGTGCCAGCAGCTCCAGTCGGGGGGGTTTCACAGATACGCAGTATTTT. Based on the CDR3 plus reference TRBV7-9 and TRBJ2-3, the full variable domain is DTGVSQNPRHKITKRGQNVTFRCDPISEHNRLYWYRQTLGQGPEFLTYFQNEAQLEKSRLLSDRFSAERPKGSFSTLEIQRTEQGDSAMYLCASSSSRGGFTDTQYFGPGTRLTVL.

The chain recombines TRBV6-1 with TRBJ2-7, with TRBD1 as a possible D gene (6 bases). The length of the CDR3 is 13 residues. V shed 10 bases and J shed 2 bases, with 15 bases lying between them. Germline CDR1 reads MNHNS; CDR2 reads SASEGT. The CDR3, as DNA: TGTGCCACCCAGGACAGCCTCACCTACGAGCAGTACTTC. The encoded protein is CATQDSLTYEQYF.

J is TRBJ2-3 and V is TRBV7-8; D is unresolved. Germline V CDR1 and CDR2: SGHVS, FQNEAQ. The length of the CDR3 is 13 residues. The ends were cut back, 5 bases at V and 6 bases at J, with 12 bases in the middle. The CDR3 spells CASSPFPEDTQYF. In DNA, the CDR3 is TGTGCCAGCAGCCCGTTCCCCGAGGATACGCAGTATTTT.

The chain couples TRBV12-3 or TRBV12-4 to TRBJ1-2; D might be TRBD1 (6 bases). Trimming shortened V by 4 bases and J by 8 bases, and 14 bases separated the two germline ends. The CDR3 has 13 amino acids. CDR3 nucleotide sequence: TGTGCCAGCAGTTCACAGGGAATCGGCGGCTACACCTTC. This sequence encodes CASSSQGIGGYTF.

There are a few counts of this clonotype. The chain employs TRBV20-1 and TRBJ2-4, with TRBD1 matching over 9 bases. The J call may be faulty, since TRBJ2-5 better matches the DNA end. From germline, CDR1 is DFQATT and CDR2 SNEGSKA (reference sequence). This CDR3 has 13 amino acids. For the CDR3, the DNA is TGCAGTGCTAAGACAGGGGGGCAAGAGACCCAGTACTTC. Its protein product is CSAKTGGQETQYF.

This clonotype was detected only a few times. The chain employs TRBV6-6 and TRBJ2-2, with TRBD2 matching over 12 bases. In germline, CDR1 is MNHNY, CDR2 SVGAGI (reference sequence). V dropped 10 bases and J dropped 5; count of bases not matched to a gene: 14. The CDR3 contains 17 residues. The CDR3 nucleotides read TGTGCCATCCGGTCGTCTAGCGGGGGGGCAAAAACCGGGGAGCTGTTTTTT. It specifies CAIRSSSGGAKTGELFF.

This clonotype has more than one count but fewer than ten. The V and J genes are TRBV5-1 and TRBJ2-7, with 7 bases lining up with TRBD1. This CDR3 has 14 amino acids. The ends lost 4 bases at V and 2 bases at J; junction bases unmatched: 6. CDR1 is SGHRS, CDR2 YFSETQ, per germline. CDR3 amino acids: CASSPGQVTYEQYF. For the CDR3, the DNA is TGCGCCAGCAGCCCCGGACAGGTCACCTACGAGCAGTACTTC. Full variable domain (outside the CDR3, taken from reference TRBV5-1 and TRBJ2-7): KAGVTQTPRYLIKTRGQQVTLSCSPISGHRSVSWYQQTPGQGLQFLFEYFSETQRNKGNFPGRFSGRQFSNSRSEMNVSTLELGDSALYLCASSPGQVTYEQYFGPGTRLTVT.

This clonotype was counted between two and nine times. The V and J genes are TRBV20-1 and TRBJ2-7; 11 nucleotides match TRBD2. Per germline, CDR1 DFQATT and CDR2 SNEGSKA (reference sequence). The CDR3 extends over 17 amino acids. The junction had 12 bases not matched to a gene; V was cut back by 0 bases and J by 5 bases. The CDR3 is CSARDFASGRKGNEQYF. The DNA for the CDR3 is TGCAGTGCTAGAGATTTCGCTAGCGGGAGGAAGGGTAACGAGCAGTACTTC.

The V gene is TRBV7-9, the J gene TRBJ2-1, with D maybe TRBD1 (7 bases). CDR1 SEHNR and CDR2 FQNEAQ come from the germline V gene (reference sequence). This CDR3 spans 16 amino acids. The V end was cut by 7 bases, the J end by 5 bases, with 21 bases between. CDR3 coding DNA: TGTGCCAGCATCAAGGGGGCGAGGGGGGTAGACAATGAGCAGTTCTTC. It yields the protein CASIKGARGVDNEQFF.

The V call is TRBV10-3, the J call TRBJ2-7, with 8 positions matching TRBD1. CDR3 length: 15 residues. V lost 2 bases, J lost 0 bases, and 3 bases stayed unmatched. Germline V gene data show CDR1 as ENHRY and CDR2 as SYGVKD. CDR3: CAISEVGTGSYEQYF. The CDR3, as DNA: TGTGCCATCAGTGAGGTCGGGACAGGCTCCTACGAGCAGTACTTC.

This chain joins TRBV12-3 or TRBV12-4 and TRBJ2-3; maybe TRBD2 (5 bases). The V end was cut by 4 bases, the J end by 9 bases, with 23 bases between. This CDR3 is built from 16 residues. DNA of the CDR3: TGTGCCAGCAGTTCTCTAGCTGGGGTGCGGTACGACACGCAGTATTTT. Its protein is CASSSLAGVRYDTQYF.

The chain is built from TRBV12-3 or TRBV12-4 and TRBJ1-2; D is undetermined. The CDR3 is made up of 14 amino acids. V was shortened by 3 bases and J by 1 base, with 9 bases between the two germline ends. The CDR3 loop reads CASSFGDYNYGYTF. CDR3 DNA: TGTGCCAGCAGTTTCGGGGATTATAACTATGGCTACACCTTC.

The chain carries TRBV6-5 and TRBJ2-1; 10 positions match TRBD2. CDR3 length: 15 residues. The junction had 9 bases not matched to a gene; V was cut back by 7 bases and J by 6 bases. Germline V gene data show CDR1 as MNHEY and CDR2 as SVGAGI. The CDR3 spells CASIPLAGRLNEQFF. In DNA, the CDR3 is TGTGCCAGCATTCCACTAGCGGGAAGACTCAATGAGCAGTTCTTC.

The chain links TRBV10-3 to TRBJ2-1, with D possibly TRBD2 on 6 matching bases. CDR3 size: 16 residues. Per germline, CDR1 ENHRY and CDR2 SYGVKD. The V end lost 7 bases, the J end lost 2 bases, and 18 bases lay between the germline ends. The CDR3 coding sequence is TGTGCCATCACCACTAGCCCGGGTCCTGCCTACAATGAGCAGTTCTTC. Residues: CAITTSPGPAYNEQFF.

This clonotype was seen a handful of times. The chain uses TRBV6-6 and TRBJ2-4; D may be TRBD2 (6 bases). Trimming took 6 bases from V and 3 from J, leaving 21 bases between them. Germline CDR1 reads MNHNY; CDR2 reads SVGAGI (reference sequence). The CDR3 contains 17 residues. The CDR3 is CASRSRGDSTLKNIQYF. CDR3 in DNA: TGTGCCAGCAGGTCACGTGGGGACTCGACCCTCAAAAACATTCAGTACTTC.